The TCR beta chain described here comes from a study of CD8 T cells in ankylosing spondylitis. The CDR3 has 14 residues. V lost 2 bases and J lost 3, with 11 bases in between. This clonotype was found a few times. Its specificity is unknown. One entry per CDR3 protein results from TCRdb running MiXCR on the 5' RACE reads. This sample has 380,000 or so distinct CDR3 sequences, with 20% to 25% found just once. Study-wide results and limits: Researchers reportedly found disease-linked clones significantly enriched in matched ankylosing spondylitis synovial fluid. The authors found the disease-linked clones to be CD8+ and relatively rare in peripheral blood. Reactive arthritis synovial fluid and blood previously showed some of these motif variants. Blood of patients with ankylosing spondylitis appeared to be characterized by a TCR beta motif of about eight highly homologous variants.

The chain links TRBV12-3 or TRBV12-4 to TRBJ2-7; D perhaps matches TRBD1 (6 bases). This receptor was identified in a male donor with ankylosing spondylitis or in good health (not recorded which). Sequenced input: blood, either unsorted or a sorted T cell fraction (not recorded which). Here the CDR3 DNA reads TGTGCCAGCAGTTTAACCACAGGGATCTACGAGCAGTACTTC. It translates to CASSLTTGIYEQYF.